This T cell receptor (beta chain) was sequenced during a study of metastatic and nonmetastatic thyroid tumors. The CDR3 runs 14 residues. Germline V lookup: CDR1 SGHTA, CDR2 FQGNSA. Trimming took off 3 bases at V and 2 bases at J, with 11 bases between the two ends. None of the patients had undergone any treatment ahead of thyroid surgery. Using MiXCR, TCRdb re-called clones from the PCR reads. The sample contains about 89,000 clones, around 13% of which appear only once. This clone was seen only once. The TCR sequence derives from a female donor with papillary thyroid cancer or a benign thyroid nodule (not recorded which). Some clones in this sample may be carry-over from other donors' samples. The chain uses TRBV7-2 and TRBJ2-7; D remains ambiguous. Sequencing was performed on tumor tissue. The chain's CDR3 is CASSFYWCPYEQYF. CDR3 coding DNA: TGTGCCAGCAGCTTTTACTGGTGCCCCTACGAGCAGTACTTC.